This passage covers 31 T cell receptor beta chains from one sample sequenced in a study of shared clonotypes between healthy human individuals. Method: immunoSEQ multiplex PCR; TCRdb's copy keeps in-frame clones and lacks some. Here the sample spans about 1.1 million clones, more than 75% being singletons. Material for sequencing was memory CD4+ T cells from PBMCs. Regarding subset: CD45RA-negative fraction. All receptors come from a man aged 18 to 29 in good health. Some clones in this sample may be carry-over from other donors' samples.

A word on this clone: This specimen includes other DNA sequences encoding the same CDR3. The V gene is TRBV7-3, the J gene TRBJ1-1, with D possibly matching TRBD1 (6 bases). Trimming stripped 3 bases from V and 4 bases from J, with 12 bases between. The CDR3 runs 14 residues. Germline V gene data show CDR1 as SGHTA and CDR2 as FQGTGA. DNA of the CDR3: TGTGCCAGCAGCTTGACAGGAGTGGGCACTGAAGCTTTCTTT. Translated: CASSLTGVGTEAFF.

The chain links TRBV27 to TRBJ2-7; D gene ambiguous. V lost 6 bases to trimming and J lost 3 bases, with 12 bases between them. CDR3 length equals 13 residues. Looked up from germline, CDR1 is MNHEY and CDR2 is SMNVEV (reference sequence). The CDR3 reads CASRPPDFYEQYF. In DNA form, the CDR3 reads TGTGCCAGCAGGCCCCCGGATTTCTACGAGCAGTACTTC.

This chain joins TRBV18 and TRBJ1-1; D gene ambiguous. The CDR3 loop spans 15 amino acids. V lost 6 bases and J 4 bases, leaving 18 bases between the germline ends. Germline CDR1 reads KGHSH; CDR2 reads LQKENI. The CDR3 DNA is TGTGCCAGCTCTTACATAGGAGCAGGAGGCACTGAAGCTTTCTTT. Translating it yields CASSYIGAGGTEAFF.

This sequence joins TRBV5-1 and TRBJ1-5; a weak D match, TRBD1 (6 bases). CDR1 is SGHRS, CDR2 YFSETQ, per germline. V was clipped by 4 bases and J by 5 bases, with 16 bases between them. The CDR3 runs to 15 residues. The CDR3 region has the DNA TGCGCCAGCAGCCCTTTCTTGGGGGCGGATCAGCCCCAGCATTTT. It is translated as CASSPFLGADQPQHF.

This chain uses TRBV18 with TRBJ2-7; D call uncertain. The germline V and J ends were trimmed by 1 base and 0 bases, with 10 bases remaining between them. This CDR3 is 15 amino acids long. In germline, CDR1 is KGHSH, CDR2 LQKENI. The CDR3 nucleotides are TGTGCCAGCTCACCACGGGCAGATAGCTCCTACGAGCAGTACTTC. Protein: CASSPRADSSYEQYF.

The genes are TRBV14 and TRBJ2-7, with a weak D call TRBD1 (5 bases). The CDR3 runs 13 residues. V lost 4 bases to trimming and J lost 3 bases, with 10 bases between them. CDR1 is SGHDN, CDR2 FVKESK, per germline. This chain's CDR3 is CASSRSDSYEQYF. The CDR3 nucleotides are TGTGCCAGCAGCCGATCCGACAGCTACGAGCAGTACTTC.

V and J are TRBV28 and TRBJ2-7; a weak D match, TRBD2 (5 bases). CDR3 length: 14 amino acids. Between the trimmed V and J ends, which lost 5 bases and 3 bases, there was a span of 14 bases. Germline assignment: CDR1 MDHEN and CDR2 SYDVKM. The CDR3 here is CASSTTGNFYEQYF. The CDR3 DNA reads as TGTGCCAGCAGTACAACCGGGAATTTCTACGAGCAGTACTTC. Combining the CDR3 with reference TRBV28 and TRBJ2-7 gives the whole variable domain DVKVTQSSRYLVKRTGEKVFLECVQDMDHENMFWYRQDPGLGLRLIYFSYDVKMKEKGDIPEGYSVSREKKERFSLILESASTNQTSMYLCASSTTGNFYEQYFGPGTRLTVT.

This rearrangement joins TRBV28 to TRBJ1-3; 7 bases fit TRBD1. The germline V gene encodes CDR1 MDHEN and CDR2 SYDVKM. Losses at the gene ends were 6 bases for V and 5 bases for J; bases not matched to a gene: 4. CDR3 size: 13 residues. The DNA for the CDR3 is TGTGCCAGCAGACCGGGACAGCGAAACACCATATATTTT. This encodes CASRPGQRNTIYF.

V and J are TRBV6-1 and TRBJ2-7; D is uncertain. The CDR3 consists of 14 residues. The germline CDR1 and CDR2 sequences are MNHNS and SASEGT. V lost 0 bases and J 2 bases, leaving 8 bases between the germline ends. CDR3 sequence: CASSEAHTTYEQYF. The CDR3 DNA reads as TGTGCCAGCAGTGAAGCGCACACAACCTACGAGCAGTACTTC.

The chain employs TRBV14 and TRBJ2-2, with 7 bases matching TRBD1. Per germline, CDR1 SGHDN and CDR2 FVKESK. CDR3 size: 15 residues. The J segment lost 3 bases and the V segment lost 3 bases, leaving 4 bases of the junction unmatched. The CDR3 DNA follows: TGTGCCAGCAGCCAGCCGGGACAGTACACCGGGGAGCTGTTTTTT. The encoded protein is CASSQPGQYTGELFF.

The chain employs TRBV6-5 and TRBJ2-7; 8 nucleotides line up with TRBD2. Per germline, CDR1 MNHEY and CDR2 SVGAGI. The CDR3 extends over 15 amino acids. Trimming took 3 bases from V and 4 from J; bases not matched to a gene: 8. DNA for the CDR3: TGTGCCAGCAGTTATAGCTACAAGCGGGAGTACGAGCAGTACTTC. It translates to CASSYSYKREYEQYF.

The chain is built from TRBV27 and TRBJ2-1; 8 nucleotides align to TRBD2. This CDR3 spans 15 amino acids. Germline loops: CDR1 MNHEY, CDR2 SMNVEV (reference sequence). V was pared by 7 bases and J by 9 bases, with 14 bases of the junction left unmatched. The CDR3, as DNA: TGTGCCAGCACAAAACTAGCGGTACAACGGGTTGAGCAGTTCTTC. Residues: CASTKLAVQRVEQFF.

In its sample, this clone was seen once. The chain couples TRBV7-2 to TRBJ2-2; 15 nucleotides agree with TRBD2. This CDR3 region has 16 residues. From germline, CDR1 is SGHTA and CDR2 FQGNSA. Unmatched junction bases numbered 5, after V lost 5 bases and J lost 7 bases. The CDR3 DNA reads as TGTGCCAGCAGCCTAGGGGGACTAGCGGGAGGCGGGGAGCTGTTTTTT. This gives the protein CASSLGGLAGGGELFF. Looking up the rest from reference TRBV7-2 and TRBJ2-2 gives the full variable domain: GAGVSQSPSNKVTEKGKDVELRCDPISGHTALYWYRQSLGQGLEFLIYFQGNSAPDKSGLPSDRFSAERTGGSVSTLTIQRTQQEDSAVYLCASSLGGLAGGGELFFGEGSRLTVL.

This clone was detected a few times. A read error may explain this, as a much larger clone is one base away. This sample includes further DNA sequences coding for the same CDR3. The CDR3 is CSARVTDTQYF. The CDR3 DNA follows: TGCAGTGCTAGGGTCACAGATACGCAGTATTTT. The chain links TRBV20-1 to TRBJ2-3; D ambiguous. The CDR3 extends over 11 amino acids. Trimming stripped 3 bases from V and 2 bases from J, with 3 bases between. Germline CDR1 reads DFQATT; CDR2 reads SNEGSKA (reference sequence).

This clone came up once. The chain couples TRBV11-2 to TRBJ1-1; possible D gene TRBD1, 5 bases. This CDR3 contains 15 residues. V lost 5 bases and J lost 0, with 13 bases in between. CDR1 is SGHAT, CDR2 FQNNGV, per germline. CDR3: CASSPMTAMNTEAFF. DNA for the CDR3: TGTGCCAGCAGCCCTATGACAGCCATGAACACTGAAGCTTTCTTT.

V and J are TRBV7-3 and TRBJ2-3; 7 nucleotides agree with TRBD2. The germline V gene has CDR1 SGHTA and CDR2 FQGTGA. J was trimmed by 1 base and V by 5 bases; bases with no gene match: 6. This CDR3 spans 15 amino acids. The DNA of the CDR3 is TGTGCCAGCAGCCGGGGGGTGATTGGCACAGATACGCAGTATTTT. This codes for CASSRGVIGTDTQYF.

The V gene is TRBV11-2, the J gene TRBJ2-7, with 9 bases identical to TRBD2. The CDR3 runs to 15 residues. Unmatched junction bases numbered 3, after V lost 3 bases and J lost 0 bases. CDR1 is SGHAT and CDR2 is FQNNGV in the germline V gene. CDR3 DNA sequence: TGTGCCAGCAGCTTGCGGGAGGGCCTCTCCTACGAGCAGTACTTC. Its protein product is CASSLREGLSYEQYF.

V usage is TRBV5-1 and J usage is TRBJ2-3; D possibly matches TRBD1 or TRBD2 (5 bases each). Germline-derived CDR1 and CDR2 are SGHRS and YFSETQ. Trimming cost V 3 bases and J 2 bases, with 13 bases left between them. This CDR3 region has 15 residues. CDR3 nucleotides: TGCGCCAGCAGCTGGGACCCTCTGAACACAGATACGCAGTATTTT. The encoded protein is CASSWDPLNTDTQYF. Full variable domain (missing parts from reference TRBV5-1 and TRBJ2-3): KAGVTQTPRYLIKTRGQQVTLSCSPISGHRSVSWYQQTPGQGLQFLFEYFSETQRNKGNFPGRFSGRQFSNSRSEMNVSTLELGDSALYLCASSWDPLNTDTQYFGPGTRLTVL.

The chain uses TRBV4-2 and TRBJ2-7; no definite D call. Germline assignment: CDR1 LGHNA and CDR2 YNFKEQ. V lost 0 bases and J 1 base, leaving 10 bases between the germline ends. The CDR3 length is 15 residues. The CDR3 sequence: CASSQDLQRSYEQYF. For the CDR3, the DNA is TGTGCCAGCAGCCAAGATCTCCAGAGGTCCTACGAGCAGTACTTC.

J is TRBJ2-1 and V is TRBV29-1; 9 nucleotides line up with TRBD1. With 5 bases clipped from V and 5 bases from J, the junction kept 7 bases outside the gene matches. The CDR3 is made up of 14 amino acids. The V gene's germline CDR1 is SQVTM and CDR2 ANQGSEA. In DNA form, the CDR3 reads TGCAGCGTTTACCGGGACAGGGTGAACAATGAGCAGTTCTTC. It translates to CSVYRDRVNNEQFF.

This chain joins TRBV5-1 and TRBJ1-2; TRBD1 agrees at 11 bases. V shed 3 bases, J shed 5 bases, and the junction held 9 bases outside the gene matches. In germline, CDR1 is SGHRS, CDR2 YFSETQ. This CDR3 has 16 amino acids. The chain's CDR3 is CASSSNPGQGGYGYTF. The CDR3 bases are TGCGCCAGCAGCTCGAACCCGGGACAGGGGGGTTATGGCTACACCTTC.

This sequence joins TRBV5-8 and TRBJ2-5; 8 nucleotides agree with TRBD2. Losses at the gene ends were 1 base for V and 5 bases for J; bases not matched to a gene: 7. CDR1 and CDR2 (germline): SGHTS, YDEGEE. The CDR3 runs 15 residues. CDR3 residues: CASSLLREGPETQYF. CDR3 nucleotide sequence: TGTGCCAGCAGCTTGCTACGGGAGGGCCCCGAGACCCAGTACTTC.

This clone appeared a few times. Other DNA sequences in this specimen translate into the identical CDR3. V and J are TRBV5-1 and TRBJ1-5, with unresolved D. CDR1 is SGHRS, CDR2 YFSETQ, per germline. The V end was cut by 1 base, the J end by 6 bases, with 8 bases between. The CDR3 has 13 residues. DNA of the CDR3: TGCGCCAGCAGCTTGATGGGAAGTCAGCCCCAGCATTTT. This encodes CASSLMGSQPQHF.

This clone came up once. The chain joins TRBV11-2 to TRBJ2-7; 11 nucleotides match TRBD1. V lost 4 bases to trimming and J lost 3 bases; unmatched junction nucleotides: 14. The CDR3 is 18 amino acids. In germline, CDR1 is SGHAT, CDR2 FQNNGV. The CDR3 region has the DNA TGTGCCAGCAGCTCGGGACAGGGGGTAATAGCGGGACTCTACGAGCAGTACTTC. The encoded protein is CASSSGQGVIAGLYEQYF.

The chain employs TRBV2 and TRBJ1-4, with D possibly being TRBD1 (6 bases). The CDR3 consists of 13 residues. The germline V gene has CDR1 SNHLY and CDR2 FYNNEI. Between the trimmed V and J ends, which lost 10 bases and 7 bases, there was a span of 16 bases. DNA of the CDR3: TGTGCCAACCACAGGGAGGTGGGTGAAAAACTGTTTTTT. It codes for CANHREVGEKLFF.

This clone was picked up a small number of times. The chain has TRBV6-6 and TRBJ1-2; no clear D gene. This CDR3 has 9 amino acids. From germline, CDR1 is MNHNY and CDR2 SVGAGI (reference sequence). V shed 6 bases and J shed 12 bases, with 8 bases lying between them. The CDR3 DNA reads as TGTGCCAGCAGCCCGAGACACACCTTC. Protein product: CASSPRHTF.

This chain uses TRBV5-6 with TRBJ2-7; possible D gene TRBD2, 5 bases. Trimming cost V 0 bases and J 5 bases, with 6 bases left between them. The CDR3 contains 12 residues. Germline CDR1 SGHDT, CDR2 YYEEEE. This CDR3 is CASSLGGDEQYF. Written as DNA, the CDR3 is TGTGCCAGCAGCTTGGGGGGAGACGAGCAGTACTTC.

The chain recombines TRBV15 with TRBJ2-3; D is possibly TRBD1 or TRBD2 (5 bases each). V was cut by 0 bases and J by 7 bases, with 8 bases left in between. Germline values: CDR1 LNHNV, CDR2 YYDKDF (reference sequence). This CDR3 region has 13 residues. CDR3 in DNA: TGTGCCACCAGCAGAGATTCGGGGCATACGCAGTATTTT. Amino acid sequence: CATSRDSGHTQYF.

The V gene is TRBV14, the J gene TRBJ2-1, with 8 bases that match TRBD1. The ends lost 6 bases at V and 3 bases at J; junction bases unmatched: 7. Germline V gene data show CDR1 as SGHDN and CDR2 as FVKESK. The CDR3 covers 15 residues. This CDR3 is CASSRRQGFYNEQFF. CDR3 DNA sequence: TGTGCCAGCAGTCGTCGACAGGGGTTCTACAATGAGCAGTTCTTC. Filled out from reference TRBV14 and TRBJ2-1, the complete variable domain reads EAGVTQFPSHSVIEKGQTVTLRCDPISGHDNLYWYRRVMGKEIKFLLHFVKESKQDESGMPNNRFLAERTGGTYSTLKVQPAELEDSGVYFCASSRRQGFYNEQFFGPGTRLTVL.

This clone was observed once. This chain connects TRBV7-2 to TRBJ1-2; tentative D call: TRBD1 (6 bases). Trimming removed 1 base at V and 1 base at J, with 10 bases between. The CDR3 runs to 15 residues. Germline-derived CDR1 and CDR2 are SGHTA and FQGNSA. The CDR3 sequence: CASSLGGLGNYGYTF. The CDR3 DNA follows: TGTGCCAGCAGCTTAGGGGGGCTGGGTAACTATGGCTACACCTTC.

The rearrangement uses TRBV6-1 and TRBJ1-2, with 8 bases lining up with TRBD1. The trim removed 7 bases at V and 2 bases at J, leaving 3 bases unmatched. CDR1 and CDR2 from the germline V gene are MNHNS and SASEGT. The CDR3 has 13 amino acids. The CDR3 protein is CASTRQGNYGYTF. CDR3 nucleotides: TGTGCCAGCACCCGACAGGGGAACTATGGCTACACCTTC.